Given below is one T cell receptor (beta chain) in context. Assay used: immunoSEQ multiplex PCR; TCRdb lists only in-frame clones, some missing. The profile shows about 120,000 clones, more than 80% of them singletons. This sample is drawn from a study of control samples from healthy donors and cancer patients. The CDR3 consists of 13 residues. Germline loops: CDR1 LNHDA, CDR2 SQIVND (reference sequence). Between the trimmed V and J ends, which lost 10 bases and 2 bases, there was a span of 13 bases. The sequenced sample was PBMCs. This TCR was recovered from a woman aged 50 to 60 with colorectal cancer. The V call is TRBV19, the J call TRBJ2-3; D gene uncertain. This chain's CDR3 is CATPDGATDTQYF. The CDR3 DNA follows: TGTGCCACCCCGGACGGAGCCACAGATACGCAGTATTTT.